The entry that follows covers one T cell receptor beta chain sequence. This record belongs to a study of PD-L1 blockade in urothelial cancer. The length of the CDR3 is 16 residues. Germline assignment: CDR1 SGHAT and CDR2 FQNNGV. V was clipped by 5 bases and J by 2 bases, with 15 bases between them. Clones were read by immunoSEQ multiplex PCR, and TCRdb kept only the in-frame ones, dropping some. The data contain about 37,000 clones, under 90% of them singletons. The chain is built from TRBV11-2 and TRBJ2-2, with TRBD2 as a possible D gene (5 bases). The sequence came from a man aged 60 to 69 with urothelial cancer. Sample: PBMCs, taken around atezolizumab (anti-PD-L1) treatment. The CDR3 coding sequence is TGTGCCAGCAGCCTCAGAGGACTTTCTAACACCGGGGAGCTGTTTTTT. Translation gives CASSLRGLSNTGELFF.